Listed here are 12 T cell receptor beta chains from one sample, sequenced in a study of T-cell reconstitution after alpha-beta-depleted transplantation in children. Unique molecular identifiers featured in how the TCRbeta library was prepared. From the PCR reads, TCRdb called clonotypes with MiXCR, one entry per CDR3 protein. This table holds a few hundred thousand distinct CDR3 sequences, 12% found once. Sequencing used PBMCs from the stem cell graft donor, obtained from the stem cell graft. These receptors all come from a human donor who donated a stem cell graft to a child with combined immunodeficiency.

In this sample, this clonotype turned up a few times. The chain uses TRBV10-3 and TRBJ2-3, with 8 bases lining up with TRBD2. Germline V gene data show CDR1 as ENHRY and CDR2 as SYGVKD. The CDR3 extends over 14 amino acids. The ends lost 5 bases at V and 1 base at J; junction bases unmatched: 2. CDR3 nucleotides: TGTGCCATCAGTATAGCGGGGCGCACAGATACGCAGTATTTT. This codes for CAISIAGRTDTQYF.

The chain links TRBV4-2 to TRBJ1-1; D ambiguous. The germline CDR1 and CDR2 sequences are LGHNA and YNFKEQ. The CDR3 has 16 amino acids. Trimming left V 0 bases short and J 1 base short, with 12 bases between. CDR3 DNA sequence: TGTGCCAGCAGCCAAGAATCCGGGTCTGGGAACACTGAAGCTTTCTTT. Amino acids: CASSQESGSGNTEAFF.

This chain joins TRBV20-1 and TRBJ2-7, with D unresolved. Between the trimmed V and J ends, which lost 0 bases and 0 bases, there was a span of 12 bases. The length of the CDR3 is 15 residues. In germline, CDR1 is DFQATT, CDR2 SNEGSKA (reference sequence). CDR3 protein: CSARDQGGLSYEQYF. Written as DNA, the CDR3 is TGCAGTGCTAGAGATCAAGGTGGGCTCTCCTACGAGCAGTACTTC.

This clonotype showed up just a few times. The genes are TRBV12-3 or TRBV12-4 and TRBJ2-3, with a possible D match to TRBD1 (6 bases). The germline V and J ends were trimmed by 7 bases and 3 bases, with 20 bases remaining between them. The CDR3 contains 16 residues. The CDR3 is CASTDRPAPNTDTQYF. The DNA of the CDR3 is TGTGCCAGCACCGACAGGCCGGCACCCAATACAGATACGCAGTATTTT.

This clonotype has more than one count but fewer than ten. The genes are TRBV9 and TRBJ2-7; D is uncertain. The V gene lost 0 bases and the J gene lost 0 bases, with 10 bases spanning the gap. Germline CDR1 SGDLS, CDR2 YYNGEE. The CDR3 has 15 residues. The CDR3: CASSVGQESSYEQYF. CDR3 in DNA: TGTGCCAGCAGCGTAGGGCAGGAGAGCTCCTACGAGCAGTACTTC.

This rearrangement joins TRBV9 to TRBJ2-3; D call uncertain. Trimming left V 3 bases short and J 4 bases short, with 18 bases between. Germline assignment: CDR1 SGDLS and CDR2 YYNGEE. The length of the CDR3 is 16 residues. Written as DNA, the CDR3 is TGTGCCAGCAGCGCATCGGGCCAACATTTCCCAGATACGCAGTATTTT. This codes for CASSASGQHFPDTQYF.

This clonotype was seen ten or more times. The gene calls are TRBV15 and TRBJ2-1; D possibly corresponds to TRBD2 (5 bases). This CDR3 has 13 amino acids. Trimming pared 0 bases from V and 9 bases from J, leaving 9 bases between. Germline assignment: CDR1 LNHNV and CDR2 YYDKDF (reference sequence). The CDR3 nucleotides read TGTGCCACCAGCAGAGATTTGGGGAGTGAGCAGTTCTTC. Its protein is CATSRDLGSEQFF.

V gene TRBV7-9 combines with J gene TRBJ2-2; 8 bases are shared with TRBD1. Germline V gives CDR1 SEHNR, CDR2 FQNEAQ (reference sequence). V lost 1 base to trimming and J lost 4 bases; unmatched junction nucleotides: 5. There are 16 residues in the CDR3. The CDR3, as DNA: TGTGCCAGCAGCTTAGTCCAGGGGGCAGGCACCGGGGAGCTGTTTTTT. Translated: CASSLVQGAGTGELFF.

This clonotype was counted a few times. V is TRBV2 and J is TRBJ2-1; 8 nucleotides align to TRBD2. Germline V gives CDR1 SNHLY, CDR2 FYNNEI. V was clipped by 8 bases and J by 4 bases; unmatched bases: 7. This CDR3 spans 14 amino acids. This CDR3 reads CASCGGGRYNEQFF. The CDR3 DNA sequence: TGTGCCAGCTGTGGCGGGGGGCGATACAATGAGCAGTTCTTC.

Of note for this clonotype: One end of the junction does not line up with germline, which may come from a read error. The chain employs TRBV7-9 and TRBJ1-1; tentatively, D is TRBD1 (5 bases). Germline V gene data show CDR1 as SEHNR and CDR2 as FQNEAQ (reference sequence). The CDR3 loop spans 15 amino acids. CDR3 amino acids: CASSLLAGMKTEAFF. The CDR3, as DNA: TGTGCCAGCAGCTTACTCGCAGGGATGAAAACTGAAGCTTTCTTT.

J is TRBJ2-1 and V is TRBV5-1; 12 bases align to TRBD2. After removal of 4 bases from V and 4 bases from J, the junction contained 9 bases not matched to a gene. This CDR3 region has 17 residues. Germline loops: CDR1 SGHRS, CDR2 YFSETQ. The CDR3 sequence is CASSVTSGRTFYNEQFF. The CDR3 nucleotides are TGCGCCAGCAGCGTCACTAGCGGGAGGACCTTTTACAATGAGCAGTTCTTC.

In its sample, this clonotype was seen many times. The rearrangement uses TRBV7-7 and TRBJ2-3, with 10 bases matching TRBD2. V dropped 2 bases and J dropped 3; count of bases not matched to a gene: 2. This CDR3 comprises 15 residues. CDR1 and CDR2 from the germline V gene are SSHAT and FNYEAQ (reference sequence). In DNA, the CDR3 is TGTGCCAGCAGCTTAACTAGCGGGACAACAGATACGCAGTATTTT. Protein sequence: CASSLTSGTTDTQYF.